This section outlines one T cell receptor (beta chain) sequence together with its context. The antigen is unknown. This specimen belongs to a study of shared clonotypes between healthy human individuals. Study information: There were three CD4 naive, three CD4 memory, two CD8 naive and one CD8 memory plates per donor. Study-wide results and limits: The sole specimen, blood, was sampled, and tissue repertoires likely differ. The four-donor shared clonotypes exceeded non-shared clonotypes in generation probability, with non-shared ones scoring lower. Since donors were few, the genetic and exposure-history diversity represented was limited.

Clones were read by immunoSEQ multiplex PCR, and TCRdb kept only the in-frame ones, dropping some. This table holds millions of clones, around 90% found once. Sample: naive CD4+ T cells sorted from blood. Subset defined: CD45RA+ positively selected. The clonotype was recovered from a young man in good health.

The CDR3 sequence is CASSRTPSTDTQYF. The CDR3 region has the DNA TGTGCCAGCTCTCGCACCCCTAGCACAGATACGCAGTATTTT. The J gene is TRBJ2-3, the V gene TRBV18, with no clear D. The V and J ends lost 6 bases and 0 bases respectively, with 10 bases between them. The germline CDR1 and CDR2 sequences are KGHSH and LQKENI. The CDR3 has 14 residues. The whole variable domain, filled in from reference TRBV18 and TRBJ2-3, reads NAGVMQNPRHLVRRRGQEARLRCSPMKGHSHVYWYRQLPEEGLKFMVYLQKENIIDESGMPKERFSAEFPKEGPSILRIQQVVRGDSAAYFCASSRTPSTDTQYFGPGTRLTVL.